The 5 T cell receptor beta chains reported below all come from one sample, sequenced in a study of long-term antiretroviral therapy in people with HIV. The assay, immunoSEQ v3.0, was run at survey level. Clones were sequenced by immunoSEQ multiplex PCR, and TCRdb holds only the in-frame ones, with some missing. The table lists over 15,000 clones, roughly 86% of them singletons. This specimen consisted of unsorted PBMCs, obtained 0.5 years after starting antiretroviral therapy. The receptors were gathered from a man in his forties with HIV.

The chain employs TRBV6-6 and TRBJ2-7; TRBD1 aligns across 9 bases. CDR1 MNHNY and CDR2 SVGAGI come from the germline V gene (reference sequence). V shed 7 bases, J shed 4 bases, and the junction held 8 bases outside the gene matches. The CDR3 has 14 residues. The CDR3 nucleotides are TGTGCCAGCACTCCGGGACAGGGATCTTACGAGCAGTACTTC. It translates to CASTPGQGSYEQYF.

The chain has TRBV27 and TRBJ2-1; possible D gene TRBD2, 5 bases. The CDR3 consists of 18 residues. V was shortened by 5 bases and J by 0 bases, with 20 bases between the two germline ends. CDR1 and CDR2 (germline): MNHEY, SMNVEV (reference sequence). CDR3 in DNA: TGTGCCAGCAGTGAGACACGCCAGCGGTCAAGCTCCTACAATGAGCAGTTCTTC. Translated: CASSETRQRSSSYNEQFF.

V and J are TRBV27 and TRBJ2-1; tentatively, D is TRBD1 (5 bases). The CDR3 consists of 14 residues. CDR1 is MNHEY and CDR2 is SMNVEV in the germline V gene (reference sequence). V was shortened by 5 bases and J by 7 bases, with 15 bases between the two germline ends. In nucleotides, the CDR3 is TGTGCCAGCAGTCCCATAGCTGGGGCAAATGAGCAGTTCTTC. This encodes CASSPIAGANEQFF.

The chain employs TRBV18 and TRBJ2-1; unclear D gene. Germline CDR1 reads KGHSH; CDR2 reads LQKENI. CDR3 length: 15 residues. Trimming pared 3 bases from V and 5 bases from J, leaving 14 bases between. The CDR3 region has the DNA TGTGCCAGCTCACCGGTTCAGGTTAAGGACAATGAGCAGTTCTTC. Translated, it gives CASSPVQVKDNEQFF.

This clone was observed once. The chain has TRBV27 and TRBJ2-7; 11 bases are shared with TRBD2. CDR1 is MNHEY, CDR2 SMNVEV, per germline (reference sequence). Germline trimming cut 2 bases from V and 6 bases from J; bases unmatched to any gene: 9. This CDR3 has 16 residues. In DNA, the CDR3 is TGTGCCAGCAGTTTAATAGCGGGGGGGATGGCAGTCGAGCAGTACTTC. Protein product: CASSLIAGGMAVEQYF.